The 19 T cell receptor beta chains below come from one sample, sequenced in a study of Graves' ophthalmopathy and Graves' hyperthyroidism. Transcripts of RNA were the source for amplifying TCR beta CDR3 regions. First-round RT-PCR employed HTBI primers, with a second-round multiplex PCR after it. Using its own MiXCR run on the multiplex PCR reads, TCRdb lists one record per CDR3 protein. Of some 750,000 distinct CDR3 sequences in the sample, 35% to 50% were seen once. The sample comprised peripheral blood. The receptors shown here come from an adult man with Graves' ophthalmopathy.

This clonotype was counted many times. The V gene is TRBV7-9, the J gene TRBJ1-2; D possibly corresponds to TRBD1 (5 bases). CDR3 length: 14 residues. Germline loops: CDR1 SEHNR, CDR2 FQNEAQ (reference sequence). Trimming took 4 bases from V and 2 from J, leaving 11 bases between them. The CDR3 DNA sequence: TGTGCCAGCAGCTCCCCGGGACGGAACTATGGCTACACCTTC. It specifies CASSSPGRNYGYTF.

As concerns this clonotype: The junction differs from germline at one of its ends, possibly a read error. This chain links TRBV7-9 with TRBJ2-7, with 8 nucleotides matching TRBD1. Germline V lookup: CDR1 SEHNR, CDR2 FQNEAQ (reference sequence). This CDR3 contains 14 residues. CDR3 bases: TGTGTCAGCAGCGACCGGGACAGGCCTTACGAGCAGTACTTC. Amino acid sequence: CVSSDRDRPYEQYF.

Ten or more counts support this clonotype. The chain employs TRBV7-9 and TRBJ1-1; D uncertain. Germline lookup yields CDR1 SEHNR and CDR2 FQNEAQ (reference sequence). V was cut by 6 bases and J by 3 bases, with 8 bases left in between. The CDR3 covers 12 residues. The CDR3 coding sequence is TGTGCCAGCAGTTTCGGGGACACTGAAGCTTTCTTT. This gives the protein CASSFGDTEAFF.

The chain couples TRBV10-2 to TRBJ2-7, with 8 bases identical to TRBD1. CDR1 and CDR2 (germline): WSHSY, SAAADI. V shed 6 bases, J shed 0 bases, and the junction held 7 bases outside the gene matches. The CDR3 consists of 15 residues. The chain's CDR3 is CASRNSGTGSYEQYF. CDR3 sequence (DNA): TGCGCCAGCAGAAACTCCGGGACAGGCTCCTACGAGCAGTACTTC.

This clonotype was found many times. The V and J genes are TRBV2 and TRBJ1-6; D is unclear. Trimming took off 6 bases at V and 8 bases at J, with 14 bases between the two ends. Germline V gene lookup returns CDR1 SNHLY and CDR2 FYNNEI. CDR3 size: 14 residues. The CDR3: CASSAERVDSPLHF. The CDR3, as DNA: TGTGCCAGCAGCGCTGAAAGGGTCGATTCACCCCTCCACTTT.

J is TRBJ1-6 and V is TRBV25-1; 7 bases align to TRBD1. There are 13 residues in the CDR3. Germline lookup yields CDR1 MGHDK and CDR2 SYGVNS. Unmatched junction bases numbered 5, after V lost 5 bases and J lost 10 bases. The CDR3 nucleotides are TGTGCCAGCAGTAATACAGGGGTCTCACCCCTCCACTTT. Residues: CASSNTGVSPLHF.

The CDR3 protein is CASSSPGQGGRAFF. In nucleotides, the CDR3 is TGTGCCAGCAGCTCACCGGGACAGGGCGGGAGGGCTTTCTTT. This chain connects TRBV13 to TRBJ1-1; 9 bases are a match to TRBD1. Trimming took 4 bases from V and 11 from J; bases not matched to a gene: 11. The CDR3 sequence is 14 residues long. The germline CDR1 and CDR2 sequences are PRHDT and FYEKMQ (reference sequence).

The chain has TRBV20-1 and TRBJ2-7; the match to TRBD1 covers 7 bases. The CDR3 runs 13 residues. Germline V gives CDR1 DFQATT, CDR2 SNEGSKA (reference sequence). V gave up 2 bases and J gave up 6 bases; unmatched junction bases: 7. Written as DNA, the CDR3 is TGCAGTGCTAGACCGGGACAGTTTCCCGAGCAGTACTTC. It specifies CSARPGQFPEQYF.

The CDR3 loop reads CASSFGEVGETQYF. CDR3 DNA: TGTGCCAGCAGCTTCGGGGAAGTGGGGGAGACCCAGTACTTC. The chain is built from TRBV7-9 and TRBJ2-5, with a weak D call TRBD2 (5 bases). The V gene lost 3 bases and the J gene lost 5 bases, with 13 bases spanning the gap. CDR3 size: 14 residues. CDR1 SEHNR and CDR2 FQNEAQ come from the germline V gene (reference sequence).

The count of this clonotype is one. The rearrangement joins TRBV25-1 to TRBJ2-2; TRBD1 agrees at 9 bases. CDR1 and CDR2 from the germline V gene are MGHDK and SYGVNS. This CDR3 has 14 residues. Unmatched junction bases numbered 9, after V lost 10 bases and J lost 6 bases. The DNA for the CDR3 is TGTGCCATCAGCTGGGGACAGGGCGCCGGGGAGCTGTTTTTT. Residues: CAISWGQGAGELFF.

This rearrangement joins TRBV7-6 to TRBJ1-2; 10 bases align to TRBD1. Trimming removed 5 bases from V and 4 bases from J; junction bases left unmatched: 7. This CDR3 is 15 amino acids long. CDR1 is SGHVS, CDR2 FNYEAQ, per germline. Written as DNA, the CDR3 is TGTGCCAGCAGCCCGCGACAGGGGGCGGCCTATGGCTACACCTTC. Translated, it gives CASSPRQGAAYGYTF. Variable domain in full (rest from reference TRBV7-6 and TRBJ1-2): GAGVSQSPRYKVTKRGQDVALRCDPISGHVSLYWYRQALGQGPEFLTYFNYEAQQDKSGLPNDRFSAERPEGSISTLTIQRTEQRDSAMYRCASSPRQGAAYGYTFGSGTRLTVV.

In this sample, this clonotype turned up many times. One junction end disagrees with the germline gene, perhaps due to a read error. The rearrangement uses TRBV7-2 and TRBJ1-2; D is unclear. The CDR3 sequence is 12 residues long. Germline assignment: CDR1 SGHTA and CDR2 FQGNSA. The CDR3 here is CASSPPGFHPLF. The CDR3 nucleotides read TGTGCCAGCAGCCCTCCTGGCTTTCACCCCCTTTTC.

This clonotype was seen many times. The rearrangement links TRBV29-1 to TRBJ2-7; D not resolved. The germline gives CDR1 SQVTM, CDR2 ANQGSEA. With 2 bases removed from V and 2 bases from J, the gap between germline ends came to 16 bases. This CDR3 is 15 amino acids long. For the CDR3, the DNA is TGCAGCGTTGAACTCGCCAGCTTACAAACCTACGAGCAGTACTTC. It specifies CSVELASLQTYEQYF.

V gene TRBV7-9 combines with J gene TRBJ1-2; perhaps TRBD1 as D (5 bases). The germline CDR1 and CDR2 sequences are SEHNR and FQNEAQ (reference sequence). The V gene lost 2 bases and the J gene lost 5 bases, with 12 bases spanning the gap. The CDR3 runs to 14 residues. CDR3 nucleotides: TGTGCCAGCAGCTTAATCGGGACTGCTTATGGCTACACCTTC. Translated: CASSLIGTAYGYTF.

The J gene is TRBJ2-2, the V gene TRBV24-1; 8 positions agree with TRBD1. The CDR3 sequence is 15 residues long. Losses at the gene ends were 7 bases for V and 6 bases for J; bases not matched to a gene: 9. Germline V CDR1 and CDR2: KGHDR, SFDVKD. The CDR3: CATRTTGEGAGELFF. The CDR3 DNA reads TGTGCCACCAGAACGACAGGGGAAGGGGCCGGGGAGCTGTTTTTT.

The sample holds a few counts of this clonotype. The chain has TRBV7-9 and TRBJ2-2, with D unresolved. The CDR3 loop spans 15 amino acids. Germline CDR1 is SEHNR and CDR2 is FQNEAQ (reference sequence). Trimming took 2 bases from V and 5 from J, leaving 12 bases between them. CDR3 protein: CASSLRGFGTGELFF. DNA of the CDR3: TGTGCCAGCAGCTTACGAGGATTTGGGACCGGGGAGCTGTTTTTT. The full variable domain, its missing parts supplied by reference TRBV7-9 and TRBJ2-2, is DTGVSQNPRHKITKRGQNVTFRCDPISEHNRLYWYRQTLGQGPEFLTYFQNEAQLEKSRLLSDRFSAERPKGSFSTLEIQRTEQGDSAMYLCASSLRGFGTGELFFGEGSRLTVL.

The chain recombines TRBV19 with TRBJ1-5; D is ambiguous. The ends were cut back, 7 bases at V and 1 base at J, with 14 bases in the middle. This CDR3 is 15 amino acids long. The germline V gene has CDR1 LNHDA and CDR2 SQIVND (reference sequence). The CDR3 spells CASILGGLSNQPQHF. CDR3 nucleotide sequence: TGTGCCAGTATCCTCGGCGGGTTGAGCAATCAGCCCCAGCATTTT.

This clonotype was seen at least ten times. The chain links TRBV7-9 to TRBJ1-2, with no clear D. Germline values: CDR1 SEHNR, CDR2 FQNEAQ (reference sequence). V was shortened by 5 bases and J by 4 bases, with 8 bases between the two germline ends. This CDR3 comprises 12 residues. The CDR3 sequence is CASSLGLYGYTF. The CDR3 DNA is TGTGCCAGCAGCCTCGGCCTCTATGGCTACACCTTC.

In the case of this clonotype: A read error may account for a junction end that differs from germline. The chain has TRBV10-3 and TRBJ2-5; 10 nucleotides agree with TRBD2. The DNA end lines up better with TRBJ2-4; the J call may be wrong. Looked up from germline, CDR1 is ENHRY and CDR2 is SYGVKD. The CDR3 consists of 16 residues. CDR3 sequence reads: CASSYSAGGDQNIQYF. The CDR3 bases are TGTGCCAGCAGTTACTCAGCGGGAGGGGACCAAAACATTCAGTACTTC.